This TCR beta chain was found in a study of cytomegalovirus exposure and HLA in healthy donors. Across the whole study: Around 80 million unique TCRs from HLA-typed donors were held in an early data release.

In the PCR, 60 Vbeta and 13 Jbeta primers were used. Original methodology: Around 9.9 million shared chains were among the roughly 80 million unique TCR beta chains that a later analysis counted. Assay: immunoSEQ multiplex PCR; the TCRdb copy retains only in-frame clones and omits some. Clone size and V and J calls were adopted from that table, with D and trimming inferred from the DNA. The sample table includes tens of thousands of clones. The germline V gene has CDR1 GTSNPN and CDR2 SVGIG (reference sequence). V lost 1 base and J lost 3, with 12 bases in between. The CDR3 length is 14 residues. Specimen: PBMCs. The clonotype comes from a middle-aged man in good health and CMV-seronegative. The gene calls are TRBV30 and TRBJ1-2, with D unresolved. CDR3 nucleotides: TGTGCCTGGAGTGCACCGGGGAGGGACTATGGCTACACCTTC. Amino acids: CAWSAPGRDYGYTF. The full variable domain, with the rest looked up from reference TRBV30 and TRBJ1-2, is SQTIHQWPATLVQPVGSPLSLECTVEGTSNPNLYWYRQAAGRGLQLLFYSVGIGQISSEVPQNLSASRPQDRQFILSSKKLLLSDSGFYLCAWSAPGRDYGYTFGSGTRLTVV.